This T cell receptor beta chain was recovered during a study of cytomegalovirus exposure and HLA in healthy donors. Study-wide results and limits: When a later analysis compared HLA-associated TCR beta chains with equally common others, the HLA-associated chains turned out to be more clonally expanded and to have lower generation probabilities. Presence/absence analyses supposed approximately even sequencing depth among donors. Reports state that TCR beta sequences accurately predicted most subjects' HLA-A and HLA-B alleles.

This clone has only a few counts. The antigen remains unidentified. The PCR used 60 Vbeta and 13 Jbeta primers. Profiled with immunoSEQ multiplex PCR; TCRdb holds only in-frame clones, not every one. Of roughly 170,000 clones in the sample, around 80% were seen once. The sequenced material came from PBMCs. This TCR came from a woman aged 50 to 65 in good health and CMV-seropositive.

The CDR3 reads CASSRGTSGGRSDTQYF. The CDR3 nucleotides are TGTGCCAGCAGCCGGGGGACTAGCGGGGGCCGGAGTGATACGCAGTATTTT. V is TRBV7-9 and J is TRBJ2-3; 14 nucleotides line up with TRBD2. After removal of 5 bases from V and 6 bases from J, the junction contained 10 bases not matched to a gene. Germline V lookup: CDR1 SEHNR, CDR2 FQNEAQ (reference sequence). The CDR3 spans 17 residues.